The source of this T cell receptor (beta chain) is a study of control samples from healthy donors and cancer patients. CDR1 and CDR2 (germline): MGHRA, YSYEKL. The ends lost 0 bases at V and 3 bases at J; junction bases unmatched: 4. The CDR3 is made up of 16 amino acids. Profiled with immunoSEQ multiplex PCR; TCRdb holds only in-frame clones, not every one. The sample lists approximately 150,000 clones, just under 90% occurring once. This clonotype originated in a man aged 45-65 years with head and neck cancer. V gene TRBV4-1 combines with J gene TRBJ2-7, with TRBD2 matching 11 bases. Source material: PBMCs. CDR3 protein: CASSQDIGTSGYEQYF. The CDR3 DNA sequence: TGCGCCAGCAGCCAAGATATCGGGACTAGCGGCTACGAGCAGTACTTC.